Sequencing of this TCR beta chain was carried out in a study of blood T cell repertoires in COVID-19. Looking at the study overall: Spain, Italy and the United States supplied samples that represented acute and convalescent COVID-19. T cells, B-cell-depleted T cells, or PBMCs supplied cDNA or gDNA.

As handled by the study authors: Nucleated cell number was recorded as an estimate derived from reference gene primer amplification. Assay used: immunoSEQ multiplex PCR; TCRdb lists only in-frame clones, some missing. The V and J calls and clone size come from that table; D and trimming were worked out from the DNA. Among hundreds of thousands of clones listed, 75% to 90% were seen once. With V trimmed by 0 bases and J by 4 bases, 3 bases remained unmatched. From germline, CDR1 is SGDLS and CDR2 YYNGEE. The length of the CDR3 is 15 residues. This chain links TRBV9 with TRBJ2-7; 11 bases are a match to TRBD1. The sequence came from a man aged 60 to 75 who had recovered from COVID-19. Sequencing input: peripheral blood. The CDR3 sequence is CASSVEGQGVYEQYF. The CDR3 bases are TGTGCCAGCAGCGTAGAGGGACAGGGGGTTTACGAGCAGTACTTC.